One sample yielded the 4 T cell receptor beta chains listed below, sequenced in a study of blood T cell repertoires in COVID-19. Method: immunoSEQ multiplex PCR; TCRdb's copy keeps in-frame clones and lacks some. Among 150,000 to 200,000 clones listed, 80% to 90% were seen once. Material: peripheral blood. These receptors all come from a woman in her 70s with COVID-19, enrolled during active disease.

This CDR3 reads CASSLGGSKAPYF. The CDR3 region has the DNA TGTGCCAGCAGTCTAGGTGGCTCGAAGGCTCCTTACTTC. The chain uses TRBV28 and TRBJ2-7; D remains ambiguous. The CDR3 totals 13 residues. V shed 5 bases and J shed 13 bases, with 21 bases lying between them. CDR1 and CDR2 from the germline V gene are MDHEN and SYDVKM. The whole variable domain, remainder taken from reference TRBV28 and TRBJ2-7, is DVKVTQSSRYLVKRTGEKVFLECVQDMDHENMFWYRQDPGLGLRLIYFSYDVKMKEKGDIPEGYSVSREKKERFSLILESASTNQTSMYLCASSLGGSKAPYFGPGTRLTVT.

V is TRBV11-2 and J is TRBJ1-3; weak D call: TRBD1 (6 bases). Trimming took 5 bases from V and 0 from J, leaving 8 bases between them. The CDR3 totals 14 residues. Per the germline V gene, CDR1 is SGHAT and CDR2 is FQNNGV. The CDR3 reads CASSQGYSGNTIYF. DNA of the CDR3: TGTGCCAGCAGCCAGGGGTACTCTGGAAACACCATATATTTT.

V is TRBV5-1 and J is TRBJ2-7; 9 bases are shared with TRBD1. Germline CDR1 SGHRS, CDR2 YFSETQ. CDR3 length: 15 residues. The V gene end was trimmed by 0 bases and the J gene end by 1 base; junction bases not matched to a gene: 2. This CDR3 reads CASSLGGTGSYEQYF. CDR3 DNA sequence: TGCGCCAGCAGCTTGGGGGGGACAGGGTCCTACGAGCAGTACTTC.

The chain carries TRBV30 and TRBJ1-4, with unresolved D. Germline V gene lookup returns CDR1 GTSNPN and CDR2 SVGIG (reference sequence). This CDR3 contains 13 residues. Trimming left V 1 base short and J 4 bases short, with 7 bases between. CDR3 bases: TGTGCCTGGAGTGCTAACAGTAATGAAAAACTGTTTTTT. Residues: CAWSANSNEKLFF.